This T cell receptor beta chain is from a study of a mutant IDH1 vaccine in newly diagnosed glioma. Profiled with immunoSEQ multiplex PCR; TCRdb holds only in-frame clones, not every one. The sample lists about 92,000 clones; around 80% were seen once. As for time point: baseline, week 1 (first vaccination visit). Treatment meaning: pre-vaccination baseline after standard-of-care therapy. The sequenced sample was PBMCs, obtained from a glioma patient treated with radiotherapy, temozolomide or both. This TCR came from a man between 35 and 55 years old with glioma.

The CDR3, as DNA: TGCGCCAGCAGCCAAGATCCCCTCCCTAATGAAAAACTGTTTTTT. Its translation: CASSQDPLPNEKLFF. The V gene is TRBV4-1, the J gene TRBJ1-4; D unclear. The germline V gene encodes CDR1 MGHRA and CDR2 YSYEKL. CDR3 length: 15 residues. Between the trimmed V and J ends, which lost 0 bases and 3 bases, there was a span of 8 bases.